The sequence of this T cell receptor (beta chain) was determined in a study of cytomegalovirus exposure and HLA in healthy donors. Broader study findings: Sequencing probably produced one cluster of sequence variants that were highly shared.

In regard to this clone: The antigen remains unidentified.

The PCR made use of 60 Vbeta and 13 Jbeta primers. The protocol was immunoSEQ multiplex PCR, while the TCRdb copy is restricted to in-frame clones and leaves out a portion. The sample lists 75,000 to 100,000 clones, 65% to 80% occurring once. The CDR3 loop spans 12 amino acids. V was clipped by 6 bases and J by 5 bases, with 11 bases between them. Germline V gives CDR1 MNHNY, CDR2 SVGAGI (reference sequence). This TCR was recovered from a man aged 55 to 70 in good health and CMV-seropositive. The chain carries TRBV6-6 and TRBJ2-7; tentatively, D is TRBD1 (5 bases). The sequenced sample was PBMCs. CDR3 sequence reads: CASRDPGNEQYF. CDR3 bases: TGTGCCAGCAGAGATCCAGGGAACGAGCAGTACTTC.